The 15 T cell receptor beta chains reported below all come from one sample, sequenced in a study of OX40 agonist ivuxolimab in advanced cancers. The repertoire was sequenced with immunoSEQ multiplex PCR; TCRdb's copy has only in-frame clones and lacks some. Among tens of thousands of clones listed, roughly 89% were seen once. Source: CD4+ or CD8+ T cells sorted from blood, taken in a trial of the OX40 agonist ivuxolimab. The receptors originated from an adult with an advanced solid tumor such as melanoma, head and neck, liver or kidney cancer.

CDR3 DNA sequence: TGCGCCAGCAGCCGGACTAGCGGGGACACCGGGGAGCTGTTTTTT. Its translation: CASSRTSGDTGELFF. The gene calls are TRBV5-1 and TRBJ2-2, with 12 bases that match TRBD2. V lost 4 bases and J lost 3; bases outside the gene matches: 1. This CDR3 has 15 amino acids. Per germline, CDR1 SGHRS and CDR2 YFSETQ.

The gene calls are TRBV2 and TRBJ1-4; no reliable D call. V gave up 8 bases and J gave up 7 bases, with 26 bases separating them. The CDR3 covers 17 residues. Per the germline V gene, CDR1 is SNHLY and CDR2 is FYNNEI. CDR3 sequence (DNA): TGTGCCAGCCGCCCTTTCGTCGTCAGTTCCTTTGGTGAAAAACTGTTTTTT. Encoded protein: CASRPFVVSSFGEKLFF.

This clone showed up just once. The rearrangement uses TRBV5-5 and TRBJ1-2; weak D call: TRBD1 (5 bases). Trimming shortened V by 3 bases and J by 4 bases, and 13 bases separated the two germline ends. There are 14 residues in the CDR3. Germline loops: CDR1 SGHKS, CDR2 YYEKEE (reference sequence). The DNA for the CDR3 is TGTGCCAGCAGCTCGGCACAGGCTCTCTATGGCTACACCTTC. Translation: CASSSAQALYGYTF.

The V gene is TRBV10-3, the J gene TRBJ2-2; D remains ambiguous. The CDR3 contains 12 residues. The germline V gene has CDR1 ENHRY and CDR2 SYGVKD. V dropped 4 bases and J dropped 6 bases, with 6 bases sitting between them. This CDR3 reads CAISGSPGELFF. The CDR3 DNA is TGTGCCATCAGTGGGAGCCCCGGGGAGCTGTTTTTT.

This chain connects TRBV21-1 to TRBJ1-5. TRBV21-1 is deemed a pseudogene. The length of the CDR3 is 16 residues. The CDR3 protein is CASSKAGGHYDQPQHF. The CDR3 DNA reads TGTGCCAGCAGCAAAGCCGGGGGACATTACGATCAGCCCCAGCATTTT.

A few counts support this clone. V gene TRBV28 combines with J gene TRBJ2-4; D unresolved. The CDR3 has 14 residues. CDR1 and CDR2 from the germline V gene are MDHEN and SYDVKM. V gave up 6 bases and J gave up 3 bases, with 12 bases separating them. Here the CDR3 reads CASSLRRIKNIQYF. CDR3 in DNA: TGTGCCAGCAGCTTAAGGAGAATCAAAAACATTCAGTACTTC.

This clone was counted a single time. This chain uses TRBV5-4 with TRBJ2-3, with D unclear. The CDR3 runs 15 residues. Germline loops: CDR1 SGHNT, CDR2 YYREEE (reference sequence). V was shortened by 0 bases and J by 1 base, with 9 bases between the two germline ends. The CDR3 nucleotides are TGTGCCAGCAGCTTGGGGGCAGACCGCACAGATACGCAGTATTTT. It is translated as CASSLGADRTDTQYF.

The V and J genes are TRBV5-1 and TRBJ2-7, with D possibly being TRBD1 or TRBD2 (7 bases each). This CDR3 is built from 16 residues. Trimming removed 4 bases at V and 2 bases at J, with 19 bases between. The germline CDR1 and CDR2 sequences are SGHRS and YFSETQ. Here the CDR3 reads CASSQGVGGVAYEQYF. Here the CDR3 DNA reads TGCGCCAGCAGCCAGGGGGTAGGGGGGGTCGCCTACGAGCAGTACTTC.

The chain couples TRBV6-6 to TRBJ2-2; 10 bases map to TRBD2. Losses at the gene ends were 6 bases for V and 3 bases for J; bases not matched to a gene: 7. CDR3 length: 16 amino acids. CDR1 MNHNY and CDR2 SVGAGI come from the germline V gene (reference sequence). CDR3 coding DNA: TGTGCCAGCAGCCGCGCTAGCGGGAGTTACACCGGGGAGCTGTTTTTT. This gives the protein CASSRASGSYTGELFF.

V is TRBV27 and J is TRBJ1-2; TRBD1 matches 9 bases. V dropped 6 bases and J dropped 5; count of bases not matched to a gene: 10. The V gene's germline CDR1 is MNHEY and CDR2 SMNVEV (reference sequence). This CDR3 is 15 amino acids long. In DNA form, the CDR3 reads TGTGCCAGCAGATTTTCATTCGGGACAGGGTATGGCTACACCTTC. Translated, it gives CASRFSFGTGYGYTF.

The CDR3 DNA is TGTGCCAGCAGCACGAGCGGGGGCGAGCAGTACTTC. Protein sequence: CASSTSGGEQYF. The chain is built from TRBV5-4 and TRBJ2-7, with TRBD2 matching 8 bases. The CDR3 is 12 amino acids. Germline loops: CDR1 SGHNT, CDR2 YYREEE (reference sequence). V shed 4 bases, J shed 6 bases, and the junction held 3 bases outside the gene matches.

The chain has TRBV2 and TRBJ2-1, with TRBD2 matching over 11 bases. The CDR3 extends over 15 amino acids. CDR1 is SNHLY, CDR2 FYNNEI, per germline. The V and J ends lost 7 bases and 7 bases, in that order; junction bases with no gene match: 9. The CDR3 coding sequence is TGTGCCAGCAATATAGCGGGAGGGAAAGGGAATGAGCAGTTCTTC. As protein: CASNIAGGKGNEQFF.

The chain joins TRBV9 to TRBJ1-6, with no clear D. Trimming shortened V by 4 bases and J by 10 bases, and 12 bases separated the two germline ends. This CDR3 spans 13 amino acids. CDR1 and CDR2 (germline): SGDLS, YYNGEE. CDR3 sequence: CASSPDLTSPLHF. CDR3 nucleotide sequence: TGTGCCAGCAGCCCTGACCTTACGTCACCCCTCCACTTT.

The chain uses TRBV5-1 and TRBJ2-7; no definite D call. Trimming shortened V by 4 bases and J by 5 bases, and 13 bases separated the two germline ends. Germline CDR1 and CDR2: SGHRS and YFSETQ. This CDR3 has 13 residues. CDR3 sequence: CASSGGPRHEQYF. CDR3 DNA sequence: TGCGCCAGCAGCGGTGGGCCACGACACGAGCAGTACTTC. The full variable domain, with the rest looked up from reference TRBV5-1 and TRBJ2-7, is KAGVTQTPRYLIKTRGQQVTLSCSPISGHRSVSWYQQTPGQGLQFLFEYFSETQRNKGNFPGRFSGRQFSNSRSEMNVSTLELGDSALYLCASSGGPRHEQYFGPGTRLTVT.

CDR3 DNA sequence: TGCAGCGTTGGTGGGACAGGGATCTCTGGGGCCAACGTCCTGACTTTC. It encodes CSVGGTGISGANVLTF. V is TRBV29-1 and J is TRBJ2-6, with 9 bases identical to TRBD1. Germline trimming cut 4 bases from V and 0 bases from J; bases unmatched to any gene: 4. The CDR3 is 16 amino acids. Per germline, CDR1 SQVTM and CDR2 ANQGSEA.